Many counts were recorded for the clone carrying this TCR beta chain. Its antigen is currently unknown. One entry per CDR3 protein results from TCRdb running MiXCR on the RACE reads. The data contain some 110,000 distinct CDR3 sequences, 12% of them singletons. Germline lookup yields CDR1 MNHNY and CDR2 SVGAGI (reference sequence). V lost 0 bases, J lost 2 bases, and 13 bases lay in between. The CDR3 has 16 residues. The time point was: patch test 1, 2 weeks after DPC sensitization. The treatment here: therapeutic diphenylcyclopropenone sensitization with weekly scalp DPC. Blood sampling occurred before each patch-test application. This entry belongs to a study of human T cells and chemical hapten exposure. Study at large: Patch tests applied 0.01% DPC to the upper back, read at 6 days.

Study-level results: Sensitization with DPC brought no change to TCRs above 1 in 1000 in frequency. Expanded TCRs produced significantly more large CDR3 similarity clusters than controls did.

Sequences were derived from whole blood, sampled in connection with sensitization to the hapten diphenylcyclopropenone (DPC). The receptor's source is a woman in her fifties or sixties with alopecia areata. Some clones in this sample may be carry-over from other donors' samples. The chain recombines TRBV6-6 with TRBJ1-2; unclear D gene. DNA for the CDR3: TGTGCCAGCAGTTACTCGAACCCCTCCTTAAACTATGGCTACACCTTC. It specifies CASSYSNPSLNYGYTF.